This T cell receptor beta chain was observed in a study of sequential checkpoint blockade in melanoma. Overall study: First-line arms were nivolumab then ipilimumab, or the reverse, randomized 1:1. Each arm's sequence ended with maintenance nivolumab.

Data came from immunoSEQ multiplex PCR; TCRdb stores just in-frame clones and leaves some out. The data show under 45,000 clones, with about 83% seen just once and less than 6% held by the top ten. Germline loops: CDR1 MNHEY, CDR2 SMNVEV (reference sequence). CDR3 length: 13 amino acids. V was clipped by 6 bases and J by 1 base; unmatched bases: 1. This clone has only one observation. Described treatment: randomized to nivolumab then ipilimumab (arm A) or the reverse (arm B). DNA-damaging chemotherapy had not been given to any patient beforehand. From thawed PBMCs, live CD3+CD8+ cells negative for CD19 and CD56 were sorted.

The chain employs TRBV27 and TRBJ1-1; TRBD1 matches at 8 bases. The sequencing here drew on CD8+ T cells sorted from blood (inferred from file names), taken from a patient given nivolumab and ipilimumab in sequence. The receptor was derived from a human donor with melanoma. This CDR3 reads CASRDRANTEAFF. CDR3 nucleotides: TGTGCCAGCAGGGACAGGGCGAACACTGAAGCTTTCTTT.